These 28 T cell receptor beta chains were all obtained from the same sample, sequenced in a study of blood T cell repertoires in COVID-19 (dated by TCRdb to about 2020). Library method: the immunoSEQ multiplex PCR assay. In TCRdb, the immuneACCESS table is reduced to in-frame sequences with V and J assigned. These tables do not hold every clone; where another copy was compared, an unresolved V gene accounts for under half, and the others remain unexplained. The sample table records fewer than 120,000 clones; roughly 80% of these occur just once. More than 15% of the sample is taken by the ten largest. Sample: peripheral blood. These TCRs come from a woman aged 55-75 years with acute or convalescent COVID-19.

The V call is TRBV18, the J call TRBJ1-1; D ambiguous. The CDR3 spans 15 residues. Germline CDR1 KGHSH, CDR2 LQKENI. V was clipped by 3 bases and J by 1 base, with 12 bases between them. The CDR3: CASSPTEGSNTEAFF. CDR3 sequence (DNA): TGTGCCAGCTCACCGACTGAGGGCTCGAACACTGAAGCTTTCTTT.

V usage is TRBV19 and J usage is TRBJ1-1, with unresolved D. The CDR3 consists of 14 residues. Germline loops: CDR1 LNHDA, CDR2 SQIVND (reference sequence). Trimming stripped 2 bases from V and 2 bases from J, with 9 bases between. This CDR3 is CASSITAINTEAFF. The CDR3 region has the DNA TGTGCCAGTAGTATAACAGCAATAAACACTGAAGCTTTCTTT. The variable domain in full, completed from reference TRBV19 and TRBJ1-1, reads DGGITQSPKYLFRKEGQNVTLSCEQNLNHDAMYWYRQDPGQGLRLIYYSQIVNDFQKGDIAEGYSVSREKKESFPLTVTSAQKNPTAFYLCASSITAINTEAFFGQGTRLTVV.

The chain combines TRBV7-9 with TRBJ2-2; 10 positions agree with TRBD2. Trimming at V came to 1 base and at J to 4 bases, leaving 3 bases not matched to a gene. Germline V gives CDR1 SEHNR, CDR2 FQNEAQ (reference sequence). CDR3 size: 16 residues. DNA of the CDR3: TGTGCCAGCAGCTTAGAGAGCGGGGGGGCCACCGGGGAGCTGTTTTTT. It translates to CASSLESGGATGELFF. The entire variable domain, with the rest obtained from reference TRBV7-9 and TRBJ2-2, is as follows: DTGVSQNPRHKITKRGQNVTFRCDPISEHNRLYWYRQTLGQGPEFLTYFQNEAQLEKSRLLSDRFSAERPKGSFSTLEIQRTEQGDSAMYLCASSLESGGATGELFFGEGSRLTVL.

The CDR3 protein is CASSLSTTSPLHF. DNA of the CDR3: TGTGCCAGCAGCCTAAGTACTACCTCACCCCTCCACTTT. The chain joins TRBV12-3 or TRBV12-4 to TRBJ1-6; no clear D. The CDR3 length is 13 residues. The V end was cut by 6 bases, the J end by 10 bases, with 13 bases between.

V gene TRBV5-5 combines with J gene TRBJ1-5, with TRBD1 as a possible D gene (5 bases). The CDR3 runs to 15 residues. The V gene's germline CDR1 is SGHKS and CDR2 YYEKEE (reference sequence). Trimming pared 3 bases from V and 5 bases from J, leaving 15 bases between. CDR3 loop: CASSSGVTPDQPQHF. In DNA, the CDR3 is TGTGCCAGCAGCTCGGGGGTGACACCAGATCAGCCCCAGCATTTT.

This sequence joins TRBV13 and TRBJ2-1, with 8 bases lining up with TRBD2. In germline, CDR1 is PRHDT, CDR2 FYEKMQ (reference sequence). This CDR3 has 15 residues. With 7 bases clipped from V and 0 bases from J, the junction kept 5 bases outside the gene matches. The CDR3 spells CASTGGAVSYNEQFF. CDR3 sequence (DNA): TGTGCCAGCACGGGGGGGGCCGTCTCCTACAATGAGCAGTTCTTC.

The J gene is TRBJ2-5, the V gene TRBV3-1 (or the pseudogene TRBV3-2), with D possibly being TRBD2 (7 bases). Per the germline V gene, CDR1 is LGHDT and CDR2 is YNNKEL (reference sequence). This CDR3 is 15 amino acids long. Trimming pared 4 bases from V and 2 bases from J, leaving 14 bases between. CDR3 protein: CASSPLRGPQETQYF. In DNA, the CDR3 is TGTGCCAGCAGCCCTCTGCGGGGGCCGCAAGAGACCCAGTACTTC.

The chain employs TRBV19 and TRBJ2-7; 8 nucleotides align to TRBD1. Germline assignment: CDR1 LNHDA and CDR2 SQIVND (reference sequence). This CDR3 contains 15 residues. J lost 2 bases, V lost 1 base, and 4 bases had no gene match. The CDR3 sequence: CASSIGTGSTYEQYF. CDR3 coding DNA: TGTGCCAGTAGTATAGGGACAGGGTCTACCTACGAGCAGTACTTC.

CDR3 nucleotide sequence: TGTGCCAGCAGTTTAGACAGGGTGGGCTACACCTTC. It encodes CASSLDRVGYTF. This chain connects TRBV28 to TRBJ1-2, with TRBD1 matching over 7 bases. The germline V gene encodes CDR1 MDHEN and CDR2 SYDVKM. V trimming: 2 bases; J trimming: 8 bases; junction bases outside the gene matches: 2. The CDR3 totals 12 residues.

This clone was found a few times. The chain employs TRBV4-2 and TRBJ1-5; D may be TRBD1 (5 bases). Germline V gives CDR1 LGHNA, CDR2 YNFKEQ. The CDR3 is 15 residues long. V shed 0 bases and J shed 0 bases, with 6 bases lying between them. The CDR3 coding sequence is TGTGCCAGCAGCCAAGATGGGGCTAGCAATCAGCCCCAGCATTTT. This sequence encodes CASSQDGASNQPQHF.

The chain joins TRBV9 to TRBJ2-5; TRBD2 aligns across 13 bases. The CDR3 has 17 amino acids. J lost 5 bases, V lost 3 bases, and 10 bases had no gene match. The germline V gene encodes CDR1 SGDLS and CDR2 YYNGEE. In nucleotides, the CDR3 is TGTGCCAGCAGCGGTCGGACTAGCGGGGGCGCCGGGGAGACCCAGTACTTC. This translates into CASSGRTSGGAGETQYF.

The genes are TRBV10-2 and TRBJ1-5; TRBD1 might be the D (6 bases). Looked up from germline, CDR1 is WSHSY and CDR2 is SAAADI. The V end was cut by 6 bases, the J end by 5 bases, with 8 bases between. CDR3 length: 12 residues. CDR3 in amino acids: CASSQGHQPQHF. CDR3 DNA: TGCGCCAGCAGCCAGGGGCATCAGCCCCAGCATTTT.

The CDR3 loop is CASSPTGRGNEKLFF. CDR3 nucleotides: TGTGCCAGCAGCCCCACGGGGAGGGGTAATGAAAAACTGTTTTTT. The V gene is TRBV7-3, the J gene TRBJ1-4, with D tentatively TRBD1 (5 bases). This CDR3 region has 15 residues. The ends were cut back, 5 bases at V and 4 bases at J, with 14 bases in the middle. CDR1 is SGHTA, CDR2 FQGTGA, per germline.

The CDR3 DNA reads as TGTGCCAGCAGTGAAGGGGGATACAACAGGGGGCGAACCTATGGCTACACCTTC. Residues: CASSEGGYNRGRTYGYTF. V gene TRBV6-1 combines with J gene TRBJ1-2; 9 bases match TRBD1. Germline lookup yields CDR1 MNHNS and CDR2 SASEGT. The V and J ends lost 1 base and 4 bases, in that order; junction bases with no gene match: 13. This CDR3 has 18 amino acids.

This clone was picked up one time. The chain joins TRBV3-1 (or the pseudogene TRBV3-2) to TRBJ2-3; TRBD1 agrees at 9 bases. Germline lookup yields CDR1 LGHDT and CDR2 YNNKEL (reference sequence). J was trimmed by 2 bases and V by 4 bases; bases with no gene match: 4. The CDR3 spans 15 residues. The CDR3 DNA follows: TGTGCCAGCAGCCTGGGGACAGGGTACACAGATACGCAGTATTTT. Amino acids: CASSLGTGYTDTQYF.

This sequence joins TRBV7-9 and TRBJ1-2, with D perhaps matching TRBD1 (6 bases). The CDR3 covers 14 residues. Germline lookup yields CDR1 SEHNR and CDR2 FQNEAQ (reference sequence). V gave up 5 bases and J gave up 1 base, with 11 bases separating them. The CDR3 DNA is TGTGCCAGCAGCGCATCAGGGGATAACTATGGCTACACCTTC. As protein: CASSASGDNYGYTF.

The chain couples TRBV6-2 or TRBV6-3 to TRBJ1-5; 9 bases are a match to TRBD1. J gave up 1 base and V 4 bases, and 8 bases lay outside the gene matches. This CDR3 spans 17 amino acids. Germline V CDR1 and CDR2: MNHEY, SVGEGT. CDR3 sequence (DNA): TGTGCCAGCAGTTTTCCTACAGGGGGCTTAAGCAATCAGCCCCAGCATTTT. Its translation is CASSFPTGGLSNQPQHF.

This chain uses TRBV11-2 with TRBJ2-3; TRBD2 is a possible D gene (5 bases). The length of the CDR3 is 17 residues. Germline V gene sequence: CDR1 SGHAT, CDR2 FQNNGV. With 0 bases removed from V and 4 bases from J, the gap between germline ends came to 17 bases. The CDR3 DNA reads TGTGCCAGCAGCTTAGAACCCCAAGCGGTACTACCAGATACGCAGTATTTT. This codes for CASSLEPQAVLPDTQYF.

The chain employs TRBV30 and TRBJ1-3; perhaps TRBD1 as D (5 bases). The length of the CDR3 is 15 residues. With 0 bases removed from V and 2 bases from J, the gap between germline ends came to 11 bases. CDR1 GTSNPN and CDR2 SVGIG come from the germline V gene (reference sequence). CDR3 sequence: CAWSVGWTPGNTIYF. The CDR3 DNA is TGTGCCTGGAGTGTAGGGTGGACACCTGGAAACACCATATATTTT.

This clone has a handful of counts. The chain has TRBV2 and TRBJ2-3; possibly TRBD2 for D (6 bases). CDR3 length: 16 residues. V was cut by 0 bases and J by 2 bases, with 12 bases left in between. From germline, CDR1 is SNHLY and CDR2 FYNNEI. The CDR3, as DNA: TGTGCCAGCAGTGAAGCGGGACTTCAGAACACAGATACGCAGTATTTT. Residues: CASSEAGLQNTDTQYF.

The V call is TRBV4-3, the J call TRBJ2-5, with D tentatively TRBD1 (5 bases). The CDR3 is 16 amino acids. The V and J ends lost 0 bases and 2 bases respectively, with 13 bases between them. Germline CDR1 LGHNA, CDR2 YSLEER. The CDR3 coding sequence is TGCGCCAGCAGCCAAGAAATTGGGCAGGGTCAAGAGACCCAGTACTTC. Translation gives CASSQEIGQGQETQYF.

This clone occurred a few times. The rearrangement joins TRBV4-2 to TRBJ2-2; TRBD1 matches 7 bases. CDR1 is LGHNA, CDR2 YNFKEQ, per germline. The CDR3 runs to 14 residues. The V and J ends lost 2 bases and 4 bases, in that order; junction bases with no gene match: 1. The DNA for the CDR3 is TGTGCCAGCAGCCAACCAGGGGGCACCGGGGAGCTGTTTTTT. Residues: CASSQPGGTGELFF.

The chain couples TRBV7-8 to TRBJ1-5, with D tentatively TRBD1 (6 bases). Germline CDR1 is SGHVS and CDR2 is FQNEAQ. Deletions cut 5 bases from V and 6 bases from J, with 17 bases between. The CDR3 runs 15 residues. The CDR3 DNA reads TGTGCCAGCAGCCCCGTCCAGGGAGGGGGTCAGCCCCAGCATTTT. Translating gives CASSPVQGGGQPQHF.

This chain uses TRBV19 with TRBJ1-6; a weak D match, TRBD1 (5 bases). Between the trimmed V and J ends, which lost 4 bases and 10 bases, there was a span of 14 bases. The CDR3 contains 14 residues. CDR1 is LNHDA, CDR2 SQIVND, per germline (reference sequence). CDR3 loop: CASSKTVTRSPLHF. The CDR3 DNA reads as TGTGCCAGTAGTAAGACAGTTACAAGGTCACCCCTCCACTTT.

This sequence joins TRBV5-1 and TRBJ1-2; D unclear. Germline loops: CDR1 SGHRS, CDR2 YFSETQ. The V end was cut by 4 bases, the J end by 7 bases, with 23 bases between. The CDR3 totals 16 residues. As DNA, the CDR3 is TGCGCCAGCAGCCCTCTGACAAGCTCCGACCTCTCTGGCTACACCTTC. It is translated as CASSPLTSSDLSGYTF.

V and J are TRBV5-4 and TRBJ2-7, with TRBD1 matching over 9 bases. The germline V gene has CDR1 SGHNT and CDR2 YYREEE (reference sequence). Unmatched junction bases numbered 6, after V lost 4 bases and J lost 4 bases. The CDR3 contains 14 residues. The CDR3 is CASSQAGQGYEQYF. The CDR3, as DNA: TGTGCCAGCAGCCAAGCGGGACAGGGTTACGAGCAGTACTTC.

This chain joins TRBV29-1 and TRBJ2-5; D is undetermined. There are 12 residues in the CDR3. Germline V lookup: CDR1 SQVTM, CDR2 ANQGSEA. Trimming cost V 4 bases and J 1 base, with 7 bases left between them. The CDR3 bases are TGCAGCGTTGTCAGAATCCAAGAGACCCAGTACTTC. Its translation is CSVVRIQETQYF.

The CDR3 DNA is TGTGCCAGTAGTATAGGGGGCCTGCAAGAGACCCAGTACTTC. It is translated as CASSIGGLQETQYF. This chain links TRBV19 with TRBJ2-5; possibly TRBD1 for D (5 bases). This CDR3 is 14 amino acids long. Trimming took 1 base from V and 2 from J, leaving 8 bases between them. Germline CDR1 and CDR2: LNHDA and SQIVND (reference sequence).